This is a list of T cell receptor beta chains from one sample in a study of T-cell memory formation after mild COVID-19. TCRdb called the 5' RACE reads again in MiXCR, with one record for every CDR3 protein. Of around 420,000 distinct CDR3 sequences detected, roughly a quarter appear once; the ten largest clones hold 8.8%. The sample comprised PBMCs or a T cell subset sorted from them (not recorded which). These receptors were obtained from an adult woman who had mild COVID-19 (a few samples of this study predate the infection). Cell type and time point are not known. CDR3s include the opening cysteine and the closing phenylalanine or tryptophan. D genes are given only for firm matches. Where a row states a size, it is once, few, many or the class of an expanded clone; other rows omit it.

D gene,V gene,J gene,clone size,CDR3 protein,CDR3 DNA
TRBD1,TRBV20-1,TRBJ1-1,few,CSARDRQGMNTEAFF,TGCAGTGCTAGAGACCGACAGGGGATGAACACTGAAGCTTTCTTT
TRBD2,TRBV29-1,TRBJ2-3,-,CSVPRGVHTQYF,TGCAGCGTTCCCCGGGGGGTCCATACGCAGTATTTT
-,TRBV9,TRBJ1-5,-,CASSAGDGVGQPQHF,TGTGCCAGCAGCGCAGGGGATGGAGTCGGGCAGCCCCAGCATTTT
-,TRBV5-4,TRBJ1-2,many,CASRIQGFGNYGYTF,TGTGCCAGCAGGATCCAGGGTTTCGGCAACTATGGCTACACCTTC
-,TRBV20-1,TRBJ1-1,-,CSAWTVENTEAFF,TGCAGTGCTTGGACAGTCGAGAACACTGAAGCTTTCTTT
-,TRBV24-1,TRBJ2-7,-,CATSDSTGPEGYEQYF,TGTGCCACCAGTGACTCTACAGGGCCAGAGGGCTACGAGCAGTACTTC
-,TRBV6-2/TRBV6-3,TRBJ1-2,few,CASSFDVVYGYTF,TGTGCCAGCAGTTTCGATGTGGTCTATGGCTACACCTTC
-,TRBV24-1,TRBJ2-1,few,CATSDRGVVSYNEQFF,TGTGCCACCAGTGATAGGGGGGTGGTATCCTACAATGAGCAGTTCTTC
-,TRBV2,TRBJ2-1,few,CASSEAQGGGEQFF,TGTGCCAGCAGTGAAGCGCAAGGGGGAGGTGAGCAGTTCTTC
-,TRBV20-1,TRBJ2-1,few,CSGVEGSGSYNEQFF,TGCAGCGGCGTAGAAGGATCGGGGTCCTACAATGAGCAGTTCTTC
-,TRBV2,TRBJ1-6,-,CASSERRVRSPNSPLHF,TGTGCCAGCAGTGAACGCAGGGTTAGGTCCCCAAATTCACCCCTCCACTTT
-,TRBV4-3,TRBJ2-5,-,CASSQEGRAETQYF,TGCGCCAGCAGCCAAGAAGGCAGGGCGGAGACCCAGTACTTC
-,TRBV6-5,TRBJ2-7,-,CASSYSTGAGEQYF,TGTGCCAGCAGTTACTCTACAGGGGCGGGGGAGCAGTACTTC
-,TRBV7-2,TRBJ1-5,-,CASSLWGHQPQHF,TGTGCCAGCAGCTTATGGGGGCATCAGCCCCAGCATTTT
-,TRBV5-1,TRBJ1-4,-,CASSFGGETNEKLFF,TGCGCCAGCAGCTTCGGCGGGGAAACTAATGAAAAACTGTTTTTT
-,TRBV4-2,TRBJ1-1,few,CASSQVRDNTEAFF,TGTGCCAGCAGCCAAGTCCGGGACAACACTGAAGCTTTCTTT
TRBD1,TRBV5-1,TRBJ1-1,many,CASSLTGTANTEAFF,TGCGCCAGCAGCTTGACAGGGACAGCTAACACTGAAGCTTTCTTT
-,TRBV7-6,TRBJ2-7,many,CASSSMPDALLDF,TGTGCCAGCAGCTCGATGCCGGACGCCCTCTTGGACTTC
-,TRBV3-1,TRBJ2-1,-,CATGGNNEQFF,TGTGCCACTGGGGGGAACAATGAGCAGTTCTTC
TRBD2,TRBV10-3,TRBJ2-3,-,CAISEYSGGAKDTQYF,TGTGCCATCAGTGAATATAGCGGGGGGGCGAAAGATACGCAGTATTTT
-,TRBV10-3,TRBJ2-4,-,CAISEKGGEQYF,TGTGCCATCAGTGAGAAGGGCGGAGAACAGTACTTC
-,TRBV6-2/TRBV6-3,TRBJ2-1,-,CASSPRWGFNEQFF,TGTGCCAGCAGCCCAAGGTGGGGATTTAATGAGCAGTTCTTC
TRBD1,TRBV4-1,TRBJ1-2,few,CASSEGQGGGYGYTF,TGCGCCAGCAGTGAAGGACAGGGAGGGGGTTATGGCTACACCTTC
-,TRBV7-9,TRBJ1-1,-,CASSLVGPRGISEAFF,TGTGCCAGCAGCTTAGTTGGGCCTAGGGGTATCTCTGAAGCTTTCTTT
-,TRBV30,TRBJ2-7,-,CAWSGDSLSYEQYF,TGTGCCTGGAGTGGGGACTCCCTCTCCTACGAGCAGTACTTC
-,TRBV4-2,TRBJ2-1,few,CASSPSPGSSYNEQFF,TGTGCCAGCAGCCCCTCACCCGGGAGCTCCTACAATGAGCAGTTCTTC
-,TRBV7-2,TRBJ2-1,-,CASSLVGPWSRGSYNEQFF,TGTGCCAGCAGCTTAGTGGGCCCCTGGTCCCGGGGTTCCTACAATGAGCAGTTCTTC
-,TRBV20-1,TRBJ2-3,few,CSAGGIPDTQYF,TGCAGTGCTGGTGGGATTCCAGATACGCAGTATTTT